This entry concerns a single T cell receptor beta chain. Its binding antigen is unknown. Per-nucleotide qualities are absent, and no much larger clonotype sits a single base away. Using the deep immunoSEQ assay, TCR CDR3 regions were amplified from genomic DNA by multiplex PCR. Extracted genomic DNA from each cell subset was spread evenly across all wells of several immunoSEQ 96-well plates, with each plate serving as a replicate. For sorted subsets, each replicate PCR was loaded with approximately 190 ng genomic DNA, equivalent to about 30,000 T cell genomes. Purified libraries were measured with a Qubit 3.0 fluorometer, size-checked on a Bioanalyzer 2100, and measured again with the KAPA Library Quantification kit. Every immunoSEQ 96-well plate was sequenced on a separate single-read 150-cycle Illumina NextSeq 550 flow cell. As for the authors' bioinformatics: Because only junctional sequences without quality scores were contained in the immunoSEQ output, filtering matching that applied to full-length reads could not be performed. To assign V/J genes and CDR3, sequences were annotated against IMGT germline references using PyIR, a Python wrapper for IgBLAST v1.9. Reads were filtered out if the reads had weak V/J assignments (E-value above 1e-6), no CDR3, stop codons, out-of-frame junctions, or ambiguous translated residues. V3J clonotypes were defined as sequences sharing an identical inferred V gene, J gene, and CDR3 amino acid sequence. The percentage overlap between two repertoires was calculated by dividing the number of shared unique clonotypes by the size of the smaller repertoire. Repertoire richness was assessed with RTK rarefaction, the Chao1 estimator, and Recon v2.1 estimates of unobserved clonotypes. Generation probabilities were computed with OLGA for all TCRbeta clonotypes obtained by the gDNA method from a handful of donors. The source is immuneACCESS, and TCRdb retained only in-frame sequences with V and J called. Part of the clones is not carried over; for the studies checked, unresolved V genes explain less than half of this, and the remainder is unexplained. That table gives V, J and clone size, and the DNA gave D and trimming. Present in this sample are 950,000 to 1,200,000 clones, approximately 80% of which were seen just once. 0.89% of the sample comes from the top ten.

This entry belongs to a study of shared clonotypes between healthy human individuals (TCRdb year 2020). General notes on the study: The cohort comprised two women and three men aged 18 to 49 years. Per donor, three plates each were used for CD4 naive and CD4 memory, two for CD8 naive, and one for CD8 memory. To estimate repertoire size and how much clonotypes are shared between individuals, the study performed deep sequencing of blood TCR repertoires from a few healthy adults. Libraries were prepared and TCR repertoires were sequenced by different laboratories using diverse techniques, in order to increase sequencing depth and limit assay-specific biases. Per donor, leukapheresis produced somewhere between about 0.85 and 9.5 billion PBMCs.

The donors were healthy, HIV-negative adults who had no recently reported acute infections or vaccinations. Every donor was a Caucasian adult living in Nashville, Tennessee, USA. Magnetic negative selection was used to enrich CD4+ T cells, after which naive cells were positively selected on CD45RA and the negative fraction became the memory subset. After blood collection by leukapheresis, PBMCs were isolated using Ficoll-Histopaque density gradient centrifugation and then cryopreserved in the vapor phase of liquid nitrogen. Purity and quantity of every magnetically sorted T cell population were checked by analytical flow cytometry. Each sorted fraction had its genomic DNA isolated and then quantified by UV absorbance on a Nanodrop 2000c. V loses 4 bases of germline sequence and J loses 0 bases, and the interval between the two ends is 8 bases. Measured from the cysteine to the phenylalanine, the CDR3 is 14 residues long. Here the CDR3 DNA is all that survives: 42 bases in frame from base 1. CDR1 is given as SNHLY and CDR2 as FYNNEI, both from the germline V gene.

The study at large found these results: Even with the large sequencing depth, rarefaction of the sorted-subset datasets indicated that sequencing was incomplete. When four donors were compared, the shared fraction of clonotypes was about 5% for naive CD4, 3.5% to 4% for naive CD8, 2% to 2.5% for memory CD4, and about 0.36% for memory CD8. Naive subsets generally had larger estimated clonotype richness than memory subsets did. The genetic and exposure-history diversity represented was limited by the small number of donors. Clonotypes shared by all four sorted-subset donors showed higher generation probabilities than non-shared clonotypes. Sampling was restricted to blood, and TCR repertoires in tissue are likely to differ from TCR repertoires in blood. Pairwise subsampling indicated that sequencing depth was expected to affect the degree of clonotype sharing among donors.

The V gene is TRBV2 and the J gene is TRBJ2-3; a tentative D match to TRBD2 spans 6 bases. The sample comprised memory CD4+ T cells from PBMCs. This sample's cell subset or site label indicates: CD45RA-negative fraction. The origin of this receptor is a man younger than 35 in good health. Some clones in this sample may be carry-over from other donors' samples. The CDR3 corresponds to CASSVGTSTDTQYF. The bases are TGTGCCAGCAGTGTCGGGACTAGCACAGATACGCAGTATTTT.